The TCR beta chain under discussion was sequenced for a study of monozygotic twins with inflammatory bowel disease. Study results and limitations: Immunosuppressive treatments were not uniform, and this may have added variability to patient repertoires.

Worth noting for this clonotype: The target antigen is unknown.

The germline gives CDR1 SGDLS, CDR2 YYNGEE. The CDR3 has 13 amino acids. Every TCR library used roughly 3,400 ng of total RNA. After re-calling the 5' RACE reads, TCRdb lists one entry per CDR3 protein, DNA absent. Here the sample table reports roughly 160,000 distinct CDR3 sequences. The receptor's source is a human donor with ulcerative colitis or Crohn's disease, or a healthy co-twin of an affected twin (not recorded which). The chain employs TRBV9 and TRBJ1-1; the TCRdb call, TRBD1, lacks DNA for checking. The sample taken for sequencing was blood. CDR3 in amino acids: CASSGRTGTEAFF.